One sample yielded the 11 T cell receptor beta chains listed below, sequenced in a study of OX40 agonist ivuxolimab in advanced cancers. Libraries were constructed by the immunoSEQ multiplex PCR assay. In its TCRdb copy, this immuneACCESS table keeps in-frame sequences only and misses some clones. Where compared with another copy, unresolved V genes explain less than half of these, and the others have no known cause. This sample holds fewer than 85,000 clones; roughly 80% were observed only once. Around 1.7% of the sample goes to the ten largest clones. Sequences were derived from CD4+ or CD8+ T cells sorted from blood, sampled in a trial of the OX40 agonist ivuxolimab. The receptor source for this set is an adult with an advanced solid tumor such as melanoma, head and neck, liver or kidney cancer.

The genes are TRBV7-9 and TRBJ2-7, with no clear D. Per germline, CDR1 SEHNR and CDR2 FQNEAQ (reference sequence). V lost 3 bases to trimming and J lost 0 bases, with 9 bases between them. The CDR3 is made up of 14 amino acids. CDR3: CASSFGGFSYEQYF. The CDR3 region has the DNA TGTGCCAGCAGCTTCGGTGGTTTCTCCTACGAGCAGTACTTC.

This sequence joins TRBV6-1 and TRBJ2-7, with a weak D call TRBD2 (6 bases). The CDR3 is 14 residues long. Germline lookup yields CDR1 MNHNS and CDR2 SASEGT. Trimming took 7 bases from V and 1 from J, leaving 14 bases between them. The CDR3 loop is CASTGRDWSYEQYF. The CDR3, as DNA: TGTGCCAGCACCGGAAGGGACTGGTCCTACGAGCAGTACTTC.

The chain is built from TRBV6-6 and TRBJ2-1; 7 bases are shared with TRBD1. In germline, CDR1 is MNHNY, CDR2 SVGAGI (reference sequence). Trimming removed 4 bases from V and 2 bases from J; junction bases left unmatched: 2. There are 14 residues in the CDR3. CDR3 loop: CASSWGQTYNEQFF. DNA of the CDR3: TGTGCCAGCAGTTGGGGACAGACCTACAATGAGCAGTTCTTC.

This chain joins TRBV4-1 and TRBJ2-5; 11 bases fit TRBD2. The CDR3 is 18 amino acids. The ends lost 1 base at V and 0 bases at J; junction bases unmatched: 7. The germline CDR1 and CDR2 sequences are MGHRA and YSYEKL. CDR3 protein: CASSQARLAGPNQETQYF. The CDR3, as DNA: TGCGCCAGCAGCCAAGCGCGACTAGCGGGGCCCAACCAAGAGACCCAGTACTTC.

The V gene is TRBV19, the J gene TRBJ2-3; perhaps TRBD2 as D (6 bases). Germline V gene lookup returns CDR1 LNHDA and CDR2 SQIVND (reference sequence). The CDR3 is 15 amino acids. The V end lost 5 bases, the J end lost 6 bases, and 18 bases lay between the germline ends. CDR3 loop: CASSPVSGEGDTQYF. In DNA form, the CDR3 reads TGTGCCAGTAGTCCCGTTAGCGGCGAGGGCGATACGCAGTATTTT.

As for this clone: A single base separates this from a much larger clone, so it may be a read error. The gene calls are TRBV6-6 and TRBJ1-1; unclear D gene. Per the germline V gene, CDR1 is MNHNY and CDR2 is SVGAGI (reference sequence). Trimming took 6 bases from V and 1 from J, leaving 9 bases between them. The CDR3 is 13 residues long. The CDR3 loop reads CASSLDTNTEAFF. The CDR3 bases are TGTGCCAGCAGCTTGGATACGAACACTGAAGCTTTCTTT.

CDR3 nucleotides: TGTGCCAGCAGTTATTCCCCGACACACCAAGAGACCCAGTACTTC. Its translation: CASSYSPTHQETQYF. The genes are TRBV6-5 and TRBJ2-5; D gene uncertain. Germline assignment: CDR1 MNHEY and CDR2 SVGAGI. The CDR3 spans 15 residues. V lost 3 bases, J lost 0 bases, and 11 bases lay in between.

The gene calls are TRBV6-5 and TRBJ1-2, with D unresolved. This CDR3 is built from 12 residues. Per the germline V gene, CDR1 is MNHEY and CDR2 is SVGAGI. V lost 10 bases and J lost 1, with 10 bases in between. The CDR3 loop reads CATLGDNYGYTF. In DNA form, the CDR3 reads TGTGCCACCCTGGGAGATAACTATGGCTACACCTTC.

V gene TRBV15 combines with J gene TRBJ2-2; D may be TRBD2 (5 bases). CDR3 size: 16 residues. Trimming removed 2 bases at V and 6 bases at J, with 16 bases between. Germline CDR1 is LNHNV and CDR2 is YYDKDF (reference sequence). CDR3 nucleotide sequence: TGTGCCACCAGCAGACCCCTACTACGGGGTTCCGGGGAGCTGTTTTTT. As protein: CATSRPLLRGSGELFF.

This clone was observed at least ten times. The rearrangement links TRBV2 to TRBJ2-3; D is undetermined. Per the germline V gene, CDR1 is SNHLY and CDR2 is FYNNEI. Trimming took off 7 bases at V and 8 bases at J, with 13 bases between the two ends. The CDR3 runs to 12 residues. This CDR3 reads CASNQRIGTQYF. The CDR3 coding sequence is TGTGCCAGCAACCAGCGAATAGGTACGCAGTATTTT.

This clone was found once. This chain uses TRBV29-1 with TRBJ2-1, with D possibly being TRBD2 (5 bases). The CDR3 extends over 13 amino acids. The germline CDR1 and CDR2 sequences are SQVTM and ANQGSEA. Trimming removed 4 bases at V and 7 bases at J, with 14 bases between. The DNA of the CDR3 is TGCAGCGTTGCCCCCGGAGGACGGAATGAGCAGTTCTTC. It encodes CSVAPGGRNEQFF.